The clone carrying this T cell receptor (beta chain) has at least ten counts. Its antigen is unknown. The sample originates from a study of T cell repertoires in cytomegalovirus infection. A single record per CDR3 protein comes from TCRdb applying MiXCR to the reads. The table shows around 900,000 distinct CDR3 sequences, with approximately 33% occurring only once. This CDR3 spans 13 amino acids. CDR1 and CDR2 from the germline V gene are SGHVS and FQNEAQ. The ends were cut back, 1 base at V and 5 bases at J, with 6 bases in the middle. The source of this sequence is a human donor in good health (CMV status not recorded). Some clones in this sample may be carry-over from other donors' samples. The material was cultured CD8+ T cells from PBMCs, obtained from culture after CMV antigen stimulation. This sequence joins TRBV7-8 and TRBJ2-1; D gene unclear. This chain's CDR3 is CASSLGSHNEQFF. The CDR3 DNA reads TGTGCCAGCAGCTTAGGCAGCCACAATGAGCAGTTCTTC.